This is a list of T cell receptor beta chains from one sample in a study of T cell repertoires in cytomegalovirus infection. TCRdb passed the reads through MiXCR, listing each CDR3 protein once. The table lists 270,000 or so distinct CDR3 sequences, over 15% of them singletons. Sequenced material: CD8+ T cells from PBMCs. The origin of the receptors is a human donor in good health (CMV status not recorded). Some clones in this sample may be carry-over from other donors' samples. The CDR3 runs from the conserved cysteine through the conserved F or W. Each record gives: V gene, D gene, J gene, clone size, CDR3 DNA, CDR3 protein. D genes are given only for firm matches. A row's size may be missing; if present it is once, few, many or a size class.

V gene: TRBV25-1
D gene: .
J gene: TRBJ1-5
clone size: .
CDR3 DNA: TGTGCCAGCCCGGACAGCCAAAAATTTTTCGGGCCCCAGCATTTT
CDR3 protein: CASPDSQKFFGPQHF

V gene: TRBV7-8
D gene: .
J gene: TRBJ2-7
clone size: many
CDR3 DNA: TGTGCCAGCAGCTTATATGTGCAGGGCTACGAGCAGTACTTC
CDR3 protein: CASSLYVQGYEQYF

V gene: TRBV20-1
D gene: TRBD1
J gene: TRBJ2-5
clone size: once
CDR3 DNA: TGCAGTGCTAGCGCATTTACAGGGGCCCAGGAAGAGACCCAGTACTTC
CDR3 protein: CSASAFTGAQEETQYF

V gene: TRBV5-1
D gene: .
J gene: TRBJ2-2
clone size: .
CDR3 DNA: TGCGCCAGCAGCTTGAGTCCAGGGGCTGGCACCGGGGAGCTGTTTTTT
CDR3 protein: CASSLSPGAGTGELFF

V gene: TRBV7-9
D gene: TRBD1
J gene: TRBJ2-3
clone size: .
CDR3 DNA: TGTGCCAGCAGCCCGACAGGGAGTGCAGATACGCAGTATTTT
CDR3 protein: CASSPTGSADTQYF

V gene: TRBV6-2/TRBV6-3
D gene: .
J gene: TRBJ2-7
clone size: .
CDR3 DNA: TGTGCCAGCAGCTGGGCAGGAGCCTACGAGCAGTACTTC
CDR3 protein: CASSWAGAYEQYF

V gene: TRBV7-8
D gene: TRBD1
J gene: TRBJ1-1
clone size: many
CDR3 DNA: TGTGCCAGCAGCTTATGGACAGGGCTGAACACTGAAGCTTTCTTT
CDR3 protein: CASSLWTGLNTEAFF

V gene: TRBV4-1
D gene: .
J gene: TRBJ2-7
clone size: .
CDR3 DNA: TGCGCCAGCAGCCCCACCGTGGGGGAAACCTACGAGCAGTACTTC
CDR3 protein: CASSPTVGETYEQYF

V gene: TRBV5-6
D gene: .
J gene: TRBJ2-2
clone size: .
CDR3 DNA: TGTGCCAGCATCTGGAGGGAGAGGGCCGGGGAGCTGTTTTTT
CDR3 protein: CASIWRERAGELFF

V gene: TRBV20-1
D gene: TRBD2
J gene: TRBJ2-1
clone size: .
CDR3 DNA: TGCAGTGCTAGAGCGGAGACTAGCGGGGACTTCAATGAGCAGTTCTTC
CDR3 protein: CSARAETSGDFNEQFF

V gene: TRBV29-1
D gene: .
J gene: TRBJ2-1
clone size: .
CDR3 DNA: TGCAGCGTTGATTGGGACCTTGAGCAGTTCTTC
CDR3 protein: CSVDWDLEQFF

V gene: TRBV14
D gene: .
J gene: TRBJ2-1
clone size: few
CDR3 DNA: TGTGCCAGCAGCTCTAAACTGGAACCCTACAATGAGCAGTTCTTC
CDR3 protein: CASSSKLEPYNEQFF

V gene: TRBV7-8
D gene: TRBD2
J gene: TRBJ2-3
clone size: many
CDR3 DNA: TGTGCCAGCAGCCTAACTAGCGGGGGGGCAGATACGCAGTATTTT
CDR3 protein: CASSLTSGGADTQYF

V gene: TRBV7-8
D gene: TRBD1
J gene: TRBJ1-1
clone size: many
CDR3 DNA: TGTGCCAGCAGCTTAGCTGGCCAGGGGGACACTGAAGCTTTCTTT
CDR3 protein: CASSLAGQGDTEAFF

V gene: TRBV7-9
D gene: TRBD1
J gene: TRBJ2-5
clone size: .
CDR3 DNA: TGTGCCAGCAGCTCAGAAGTCGGGACAGAAGAGACCCAGTACTTC
CDR3 protein: CASSSEVGTEETQYF

V gene: TRBV6-6
D gene: .
J gene: TRBJ2-7
clone size: few
CDR3 DNA: TGTGCCAGCAGTTACTCGAATTGGTCCGGGTTGGAGCCCTACGAGCAGTACTTC
CDR3 protein: CASSYSNWSGLEPYEQYF

V gene: TRBV28
D gene: .
J gene: TRBJ1-1
clone size: few
CDR3 DNA: TGTGCCAGTTCTACCCATTCGAACACTGAAGCTTTCTTT
CDR3 protein: CASSTHSNTEAFF

V gene: TRBV7-9
D gene: .
J gene: TRBJ2-2
clone size: few
CDR3 DNA: TGTGCCAGCAGCTCGCCTTTAGCGAACACCGGGGAGCTGTTTTTT
CDR3 protein: CASSSPLANTGELFF